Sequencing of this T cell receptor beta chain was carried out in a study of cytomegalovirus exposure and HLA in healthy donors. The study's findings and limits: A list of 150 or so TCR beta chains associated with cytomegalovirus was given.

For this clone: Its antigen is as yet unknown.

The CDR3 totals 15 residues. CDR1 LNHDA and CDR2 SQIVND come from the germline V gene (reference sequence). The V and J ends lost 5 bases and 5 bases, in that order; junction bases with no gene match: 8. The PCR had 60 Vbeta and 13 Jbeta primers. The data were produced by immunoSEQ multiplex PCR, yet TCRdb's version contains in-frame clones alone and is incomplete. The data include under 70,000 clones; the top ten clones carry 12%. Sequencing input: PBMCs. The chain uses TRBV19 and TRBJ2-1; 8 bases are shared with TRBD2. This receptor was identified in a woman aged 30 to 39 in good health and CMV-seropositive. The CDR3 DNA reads TGTGCCAGTAGTCCCCGGGAGGGAACCGACAATGAGCAGTTCTTC. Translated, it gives CASSPREGTDNEQFF.